This TCR beta chain was documented in a study of T cells after yellow fever vaccination. A few counts support this clonotype. Its antigen is still unknown. TCRdb processed the 5' RACE reads anew with MiXCR; each CDR3 protein has one entry. This sample carries some 350,000 distinct CDR3 sequences, 4.1% of them seen once, and the ten largest clones take about 22%. This CDR3 comprises 16 residues. Germline V CDR1 and CDR2: MGHRA, YSYEKL. Trimming cost V 0 bases and J 2 bases, with 11 bases left between them. Whole-study findings and limits: Reappearance after the booster was seen for most primary-vaccination clones, at 95% to 96% CD4 and less than 90% CD8.

This TCR derives from a man aged 18 to 29 who received the YFV17D yellow fever vaccine. Sample: PBMCs, taken 5 days after the yellow fever booster vaccination. The gene calls are TRBV4-1 and TRBJ1-5; tentative D call: TRBD1 (5 bases). CDR3 residues: CASSQDGGIGNQPQHF. The CDR3 DNA reads TGCGCCAGCAGCCAAGATGGGGGGATCGGCAATCAGCCCCAGCATTTT.